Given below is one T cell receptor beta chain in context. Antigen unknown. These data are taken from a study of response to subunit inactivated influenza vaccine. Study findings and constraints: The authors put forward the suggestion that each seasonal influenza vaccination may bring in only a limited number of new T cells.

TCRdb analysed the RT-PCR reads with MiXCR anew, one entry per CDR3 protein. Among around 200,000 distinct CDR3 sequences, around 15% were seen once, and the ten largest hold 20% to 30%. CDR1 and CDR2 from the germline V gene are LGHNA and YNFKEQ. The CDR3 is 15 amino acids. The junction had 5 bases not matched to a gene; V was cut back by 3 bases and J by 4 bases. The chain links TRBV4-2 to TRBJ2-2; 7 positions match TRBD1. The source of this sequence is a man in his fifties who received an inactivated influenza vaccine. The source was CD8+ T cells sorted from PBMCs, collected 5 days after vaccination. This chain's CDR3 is CASSQRGLVTGELFF. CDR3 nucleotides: TGTGCCAGCAGCCAGAGGGGGCTGGTCACCGGGGAGCTGTTTTTT.